The 15 T cell receptor beta chains below were found in one sample sequenced in a study of blood T cell repertoires in COVID-19. This table comes from immunoSEQ multiplex PCR, and its TCRdb copy is limited to in-frame clones, with some not included. The sample lists 230,000 or so clones; approximately 89% were seen once. The sample comprised peripheral blood. These receptors were obtained from a woman aged 40 to 50 who had recovered from COVID-19.

J is TRBJ1-1 and V is TRBV29-1; TRBD1 might be the D (5 bases). V lost 2 bases and J lost 4, with 11 bases in between. This CDR3 is 13 amino acids long. Per germline, CDR1 SQVTM and CDR2 ANQGSEA. CDR3 DNA: TGCAGCGTTGAATTGGGGGGTATCACTGAAGCTTTCTTT. This translates into CSVELGGITEAFF.

This chain uses TRBV5-4 with TRBJ2-3; TRBD2 matches at 7 bases. Germline assignment: CDR1 SGHNT and CDR2 YYREEE (reference sequence). The CDR3 has 16 residues. V shed 0 bases and J 0 bases; nucleotides not matched to a gene: 4. This chain's CDR3 is CASSLAGGRSTDTQYF. The CDR3 DNA reads as TGTGCCAGCAGCTTGGCCGGCGGGAGAAGCACAGATACGCAGTATTTT.

The chain links TRBV7-2 to TRBJ2-3; TRBD2 might be the D (5 bases). The CDR3 length is 15 residues. The ends were cut back, 0 bases at V and 6 bases at J, with 13 bases in the middle. Per the germline V gene, CDR1 is SGHTA and CDR2 is FQGNSA. The CDR3 here is CASSLAGAPSDTQYF. The DNA of the CDR3 is TGTGCCAGCAGCTTAGCGGGAGCCCCATCGGATACGCAGTATTTT.

The rearrangement joins TRBV29-1 to TRBJ2-3; the D is unclear. With 0 bases removed from V and 3 bases from J, the gap between germline ends came to 4 bases. Germline V CDR1 and CDR2: SQVTM, ANQGSEA. The CDR3 extends over 12 amino acids. This chain's CDR3 is CSVEEQTDTQYF. CDR3 DNA: TGCAGCGTTGAAGAACAGACAGATACGCAGTATTTT.

The chain uses TRBV19 and TRBJ1-1; 7 bases fit TRBD1. CDR3 length equals 16 residues. Germline loops: CDR1 LNHDA, CDR2 SQIVND (reference sequence). Germline trimming cut 7 bases from V and 6 bases from J; bases unmatched to any gene: 17. The CDR3 is CASKLRGQGFSSEAFF. For the CDR3, the DNA is TGTGCCAGTAAGTTAAGGGGGCAAGGATTTTCGTCTGAAGCTTTCTTT.

The chain is built from TRBV13 and TRBJ2-7, with 7 positions matching TRBD2. The CDR3 spans 15 residues. Trimming at V came to 9 bases and at J to 5 bases, leaving 16 bases not matched to a gene. Germline values: CDR1 PRHDT, CDR2 FYEKMQ (reference sequence). The CDR3 DNA sequence: TGTGCCAGTAACACCCTCGGGGAGGGAATCAACGAGCAGTACTTC. Encoded protein: CASNTLGEGINEQYF. Using reference TRBV13 and TRBJ2-7 for the parts outside the CDR3, the full variable domain is AAGVIQSPRHLIKEKRETATLKCYPIPRHDTVYWYQQGPGQDPQFLISFYEKMQSDKGSIPDRFSAQQFSDYHSELNMSSLELGDSALYFCASNTLGEGINEQYFGPGTRLTVT.

The chain combines TRBV2 with TRBJ1-1; D call uncertain. The CDR3 is 17 residues long. Deletions cut 7 bases from V and 3 bases from J, with 24 bases between. The germline CDR1 and CDR2 sequences are SNHLY and FYNNEI. CDR3 sequence (DNA): TGTGCCAGCACGTACGATTACAGAGCAGTATTGGACACTGAAGCTTTCTTT. Its protein is CASTYDYRAVLDTEAFF.

The chain recombines TRBV12-3 or TRBV12-4 with TRBJ1-1; D might be TRBD1 (6 bases). Trimming cost V 3 bases and J 6 bases, with 8 bases left between them. This CDR3 is 12 amino acids long. The CDR3 DNA reads as TGTGCCAGCAGTTTCGGGGGGCCTGAAGCTTTCTTT. This codes for CASSFGGPEAFF.

The chain employs TRBV6-1 and TRBJ2-5; no definite D call. The CDR3 spans 13 residues. Trimming stripped 0 bases from V and 6 bases from J, with 8 bases between. Germline V gene data show CDR1 as MNHNS and CDR2 as SASEGT. CDR3 amino acids: CASSEAMRQTQYF. CDR3 DNA sequence: TGTGCCAGCAGTGAAGCGATGAGGCAGACCCAGTACTTC.

The chain joins TRBV5-4 to TRBJ2-1; tentatively, D is TRBD2 (5 bases). Germline values: CDR1 SGHNT, CDR2 YYREEE (reference sequence). Trimming shortened V by 5 bases and J by 9 bases, and 15 bases separated the two germline ends. The CDR3 is 13 residues long. DNA of the CDR3: TGTGCCAGCAGTTTACCCGGACGGGGTGAGCAGTTCTTC. It encodes CASSLPGRGEQFF.

This chain connects TRBV4-1 to TRBJ1-2, with TRBD1 matching 9 bases. Per the germline V gene, CDR1 is MGHRA and CDR2 is YSYEKL. The length of the CDR3 is 15 residues. V dropped 3 bases and J dropped 5; count of bases not matched to a gene: 7. The CDR3 reads CASSHVTGGGYGYTF. The CDR3 DNA follows: TGCGCCAGCAGCCACGTTACAGGGGGCGGGTATGGCTACACCTTC.

The gene calls are TRBV9 and TRBJ1-5; a possible D gene is TRBD1 (5 bases). CDR1 and CDR2 from the germline V gene are SGDLS and YYNGEE. Trimming took off 4 bases at V and 5 bases at J, with 13 bases between the two ends. The CDR3 length is 14 residues. CDR3 DNA: TGTGCCAGCAGCCGTAGGGGTGGGGATCAGCCCCAGCATTTT. It translates to CASSRRGGDQPQHF.

This sequence joins TRBV12-3 or TRBV12-4 and TRBJ2-3, with D hard to call. The V and J ends lost 8 bases and 2 bases respectively, with 11 bases between them. The CDR3 runs to 13 residues. Here the CDR3 reads CASRSANTDTQYF. The CDR3 DNA reads TGTGCCAGCCGAAGCGCCAACACAGATACGCAGTATTTT.

The genes are TRBV21-1 and TRBJ1-4; the table's D gene call, TRBD1, was not cross checked with the DNA. TRBV21-1 is a listed pseudogene. The CDR3 is 19 amino acids. This CDR3 reads CASSKGTGVGLRADEKLFF. For the CDR3, the DNA is TGTGCCAGCAGCAAGGGGACAGGGGTGGGGTTAAGAGCGGATGAAAAACTGTTTTTT.

The chain joins TRBV6-5 to TRBJ1-5; D is unclear. The CDR3 sequence is 15 residues long. The V end lost 6 bases, the J end lost 0 bases, and 12 bases lay between the germline ends. The germline V gene encodes CDR1 MNHEY and CDR2 SVGAGI. This CDR3 is CASSLTTLSNQPQHF. CDR3 nucleotide sequence: TGTGCCAGCAGCTTGACAACCCTTAGCAATCAGCCCCAGCATTTT.